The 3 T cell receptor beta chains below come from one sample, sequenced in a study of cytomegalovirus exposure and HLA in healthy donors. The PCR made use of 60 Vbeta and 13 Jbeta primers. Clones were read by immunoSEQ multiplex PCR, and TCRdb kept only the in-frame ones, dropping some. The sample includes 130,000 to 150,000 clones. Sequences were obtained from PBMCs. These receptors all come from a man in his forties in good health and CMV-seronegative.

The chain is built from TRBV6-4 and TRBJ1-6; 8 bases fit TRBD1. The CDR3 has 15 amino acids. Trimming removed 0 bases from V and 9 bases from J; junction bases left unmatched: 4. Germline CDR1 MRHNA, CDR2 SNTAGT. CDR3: CASSDSNQGASPLHF. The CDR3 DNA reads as TGTGCCAGCAGTGACTCGAATCAGGGGGCTTCACCCCTCCACTTT.

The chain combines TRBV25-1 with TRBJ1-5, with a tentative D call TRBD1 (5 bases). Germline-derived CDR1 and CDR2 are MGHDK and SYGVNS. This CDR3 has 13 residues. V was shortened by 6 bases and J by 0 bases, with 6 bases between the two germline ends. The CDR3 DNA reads TGTGCCAGCAGCGACAGTAGCAATCAGCCCCAGCATTTT. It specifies CASSDSSNQPQHF.

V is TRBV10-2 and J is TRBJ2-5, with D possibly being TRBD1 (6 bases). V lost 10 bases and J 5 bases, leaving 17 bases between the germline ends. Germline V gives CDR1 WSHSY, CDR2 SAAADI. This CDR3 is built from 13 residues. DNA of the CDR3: TGCGCCACCGCACAGGGTTACGGGGAGACCCAGTACTTC. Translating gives CATAQGYGETQYF.